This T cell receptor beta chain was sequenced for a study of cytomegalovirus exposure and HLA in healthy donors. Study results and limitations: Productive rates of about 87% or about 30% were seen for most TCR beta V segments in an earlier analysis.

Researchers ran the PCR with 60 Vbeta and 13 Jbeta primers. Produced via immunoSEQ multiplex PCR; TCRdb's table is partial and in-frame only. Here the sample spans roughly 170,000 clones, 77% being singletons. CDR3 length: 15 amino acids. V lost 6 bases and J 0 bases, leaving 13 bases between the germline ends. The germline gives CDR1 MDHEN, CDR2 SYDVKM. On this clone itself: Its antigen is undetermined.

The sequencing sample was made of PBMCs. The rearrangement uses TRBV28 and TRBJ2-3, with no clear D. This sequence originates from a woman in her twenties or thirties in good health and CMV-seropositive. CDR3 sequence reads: CASSLQSPSTDTQYF. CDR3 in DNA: TGTGCCAGCAGCCTACAGAGTCCTAGCACAGATACGCAGTATTTT.